This T cell receptor beta chain was profiled in a study of memory CD4+ T cells and cytomegalovirus serostatus. The wider study: This sample comes from healthy Belgian adults, under 10 CMV seropositive, some 22 seronegative.

The assay was immunoSEQ multiplex PCR, and TCRdb's table has in-frame clones only and misses some. The sample records around 54,000 clones, about 80% being singletons. Overall study findings and caveats: CD4+ memory repertoires contained 67 of 164 reported CMV TCRbeta sequences. Suggested: most of the CMV-linked TCR signature lies in CD4+ memory cells.

The table lists this clone with a few counts. Its specificity is unknown. Single viable CD3+CD4+CD8-CD45RO+ cells were sorted as the memory CD4+ T cells. Total CD4+ T cells were enriched by CD4 positive selection. Germline-derived CDR1 and CDR2 are GTSNPN and SVGIG (reference sequence). V shed 4 bases and J shed 1 base, with 10 bases lying between them. The length of the CDR3 is 13 residues. Sample: memory CD4+ T cells from blood. This receptor was obtained from an adult in good health and CMV-seropositive. The chain combines TRBV30 with TRBJ1-1, with D uncertain. CDR3 amino acids: CAWTLSRNTEAFF. CDR3 sequence (DNA): TGTGCCTGGACTTTAAGTCGGAACACTGAAGCTTTCTTT.